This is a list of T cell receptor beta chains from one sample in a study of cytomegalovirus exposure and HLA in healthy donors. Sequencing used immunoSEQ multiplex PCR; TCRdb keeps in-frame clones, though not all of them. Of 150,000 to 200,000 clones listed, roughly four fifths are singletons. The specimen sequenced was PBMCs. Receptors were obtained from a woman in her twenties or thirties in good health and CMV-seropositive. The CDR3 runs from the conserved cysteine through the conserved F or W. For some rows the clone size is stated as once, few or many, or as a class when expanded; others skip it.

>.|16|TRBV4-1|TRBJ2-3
CASSQDRWRPTDTQYF
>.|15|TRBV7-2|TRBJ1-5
CASSSGTVGNQPQHF
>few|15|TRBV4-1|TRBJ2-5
CASSQDGGPGETQYF
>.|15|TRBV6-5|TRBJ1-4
CASTGLGQPNEKLFF
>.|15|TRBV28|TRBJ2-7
CASSNGYRDHREQYF
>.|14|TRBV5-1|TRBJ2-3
CASSRGGSTDTQYF
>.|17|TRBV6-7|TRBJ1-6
CASSRRDREGFSSPLHF
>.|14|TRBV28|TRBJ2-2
CASRTTGSTGELFF
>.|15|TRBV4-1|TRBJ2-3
CASSQGLPLLGTQYF
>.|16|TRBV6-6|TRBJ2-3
CASSYSTPEVTDTQYF